A single sample gave rise to the 16 T cell receptor beta chains below, sequenced in a study of cytomegalovirus exposure and HLA in healthy donors. Researchers ran the PCR with 60 Vbeta and 13 Jbeta primers. Some clones are missing from TCRdb's copy, which holds only in-frame ones; the method was immunoSEQ multiplex PCR. The sample shows roughly 180,000 clones, 60% to 80% of them seen only once. Sequencing used PBMCs. These receptors all stem from a woman in her thirties or forties in good health and CMV-seropositive.

The gene calls are TRBV5-5 and TRBJ1-1, with a tentative D call TRBD1 (5 bases). The CDR3 consists of 16 residues. Germline V gene lookup returns CDR1 SGHKS and CDR2 YYEKEE (reference sequence). Between the trimmed V and J ends, which lost 2 bases and 0 bases, there was a span of 14 bases. CDR3 DNA sequence: TGTGCCAGCAGCTTTGATGGTCAGGGTTTGAACACTGAAGCTTTCTTT. It yields the protein CASSFDGQGLNTEAFF.

The V gene is TRBV11-3, the J gene TRBJ2-1; 9 nucleotides line up with TRBD2. CDR3 length: 16 residues. The germline gives CDR1 SGHNT, CDR2 YENEEA. Trimming cost V 1 base and J 7 bases; bases outside gene matches: 8. The CDR3 region has the DNA TGTGCCAGCAGCTTAGGGGTGCGGGAGGGTAGAAATGAGCAGTTCTTC. Amino acid sequence: CASSLGVREGRNEQFF.

The V call is TRBV19, the J call TRBJ2-7; D is undetermined. The CDR3 is made up of 14 amino acids. V dropped 1 base and J dropped 0 bases, with 7 bases sitting between them. Germline CDR1 LNHDA, CDR2 SQIVND (reference sequence). The DNA for the CDR3 is TGTGCCAGTAGTATAGGGCGGAGCTCCTACGAGCAGTACTTC. Amino acid sequence: CASSIGRSSYEQYF.

The chain uses TRBV27 and TRBJ2-7; TRBD1 aligns across 9 bases. Germline V CDR1 and CDR2: MNHEY, SMNVEV (reference sequence). V lost 4 bases and J lost 6; bases outside the gene matches: 10. The CDR3 spans 15 residues. CDR3 nucleotide sequence: TGTGCCAGCAGTTCCCCGACAGGGGGGTTTCGCGAGCAGTACTTC. Its translation is CASSSPTGGFREQYF.

This clone was counted only a few times. The chain links TRBV18 to TRBJ2-5, with D perhaps matching TRBD1 (5 bases). The J call may be incorrect, as the DNA end agrees better with TRBJ2-7. CDR1 and CDR2 (germline): KGHSH, LQKENI. This CDR3 has 15 amino acids. The chain's CDR3 is CASSAVSGAAYEQYF. In DNA form, the CDR3 reads TGTGCCAGCTCCGCAGTGTCTGGGGCCGCCTACGAGCAGTACTTC.

This CDR3 is CASSDTSYNEQFF. The CDR3, as DNA: TGTGCCAGCAGCGACACTAGCTACAATGAGCAGTTCTTC. This chain links TRBV7-3 with TRBJ2-1; D is perhaps TRBD2 (5 bases). Germline CDR1 SGHTA, CDR2 FQGTGA. Trimming cost V 5 bases and J 3 bases, with 8 bases left between them. The CDR3 has 13 amino acids. Full variable domain (missing parts from reference TRBV7-3 and TRBJ2-1): GAGVSQTPSNKVTEKGKYVELRCDPISGHTALYWYRQSLGQGPEFLIYFQGTGAADDSGLPNDRFFAVRPEGSVSTLKIQRTERGDSAVYLCASSDTSYNEQFFGPGTRLTVL.

The CDR3 DNA reads as TGTGCCAGTACTCCAGGGGGCGCCCACTACCAAGAGACCCAGTACTTC. Translated: CASTPGGAHYQETQYF. The chain has TRBV19 and TRBJ2-5, with 8 bases matching TRBD1. Germline values: CDR1 LNHDA, CDR2 SQIVND (reference sequence). Trimming at V came to 7 bases and at J to 0 bases, leaving 10 bases not matched to a gene. The CDR3 spans 16 residues.

The chain employs TRBV28 and TRBJ1-2, with D maybe TRBD1 (5 bases). Looked up from germline, CDR1 is MDHEN and CDR2 is SYDVKM. V was clipped by 5 bases and J by 2 bases, with 18 bases between them. The CDR3 totals 16 residues. The CDR3 region is CASSPPGGDGNYGYTF. CDR3 coding DNA: TGTGCCAGCAGTCCTCCGGGGGGGGACGGAAACTATGGCTACACCTTC.

The CDR3 loop reads CASSPGTGYYEQYF. DNA of the CDR3: TGTGCCAGCAGTCCCGGGACAGGGTACTACGAGCAGTACTTC. The V call is TRBV28, the J call TRBJ2-7; TRBD1 agrees at 9 bases. The germline gives CDR1 MDHEN, CDR2 SYDVKM. The CDR3 has 14 residues. The V segment lost 5 bases and the J segment 3 bases; nucleotides outside the gene matches: 5. Combining the CDR3 with reference TRBV28 and TRBJ2-7 gives the whole variable domain DVKVTQSSRYLVKRTGEKVFLECVQDMDHENMFWYRQDPGLGLRLIYFSYDVKMKEKGDIPEGYSVSREKKERFSLILESASTNQTSMYLCASSPGTGYYEQYFGPGTRLTVT.

There are a few counts of this clone. The chain couples TRBV5-1 to TRBJ2-5, with 13 bases identical to TRBD2. Judging by the DNA end, TRBJ2-7 fits better; the J call may be wrong. Germline V gene lookup returns CDR1 SGHRS and CDR2 YFSETQ. This CDR3 has 19 residues. CDR3 in DNA: TGCGCCAGCAGCTTGGGAGACAGGGATCGGACTAGCGGGAGTTACGAGCAGTACTTC. Translated: CASSLGDRDRTSGSYEQYF.

This chain joins TRBV18 and TRBJ1-4; D is possibly TRBD1 (5 bases). Germline values: CDR1 KGHSH, CDR2 LQKENI. This CDR3 contains 16 residues. Deletions cut 3 bases from V and 5 bases from J, with 16 bases between. The CDR3 reads CASSPPGGKNNEKLFF. The CDR3 DNA follows: TGTGCCAGCTCACCCCCGGGGGGGAAGAACAATGAAAAACTGTTTTTT.

J is TRBJ1-5 and V is TRBV7-5; the DNA was not used to check the table's D call, TRBD1. TRBV7-5 counts as a pseudogene. This CDR3 is 20 amino acids long. In DNA form, the CDR3 reads TGTGCCAGAAGCTTAGCCCCAAAAAAGGACAGCTTCCGGAAAAATCAGCCCCAGCATTTT. Amino acid sequence: CARSLAPKKDSFRKNQPQHF.

The rearrangement links TRBV5-1 to TRBJ1-1; weak D call: TRBD1 (5 bases). The CDR3 has 14 residues. From germline, CDR1 is SGHRS and CDR2 YFSETQ. V lost 0 bases, J lost 2 bases, and 8 bases lay in between. CDR3: CASSLAGPNTEAFF. CDR3 nucleotide sequence: TGCGCCAGCAGCTTGGCAGGGCCCAACACTGAAGCTTTCTTT. The whole variable domain, remainder taken from reference TRBV5-1 and TRBJ1-1, is KAGVTQTPRYLIKTRGQQVTLSCSPISGHRSVSWYQQTPGQGLQFLFEYFSETQRNKGNFPGRFSGRQFSNSRSEMNVSTLELGDSALYLCASSLAGPNTEAFFGQGTRLTVV.

This clone was recorded only once. The chain recombines TRBV15 with TRBJ2-3, with D possibly TRBD2 on 5 matching bases. Germline-derived CDR1 and CDR2 are LNHNV and YYDKDF (reference sequence). V was cut by 1 base and J by 2 bases, with 10 bases left in between. CDR3 length: 15 residues. CDR3 nucleotides: TGTGCCACCAGCAGAGGATCGGGAACCACAGATACGCAGTATTTT. It encodes CATSRGSGTTDTQYF.

The chain couples TRBV19 to TRBJ2-1; perhaps TRBD2 as D (5 bases). This CDR3 has 13 amino acids. V dropped 3 bases and J dropped 8 bases, with 11 bases sitting between them. Germline assignment: CDR1 LNHDA and CDR2 SQIVND (reference sequence). The CDR3 here is CASSIVGVDEQFF. CDR3 sequence (DNA): TGTGCCAGTAGTATTGTGGGAGTAGATGAGCAGTTCTTC.

The chain is built from TRBV4-3 and TRBJ1-2; tentatively, D is TRBD1 (6 bases). Trimming shortened V by 1 base and J by 8 bases, and 20 bases separated the two germline ends. CDR3 length: 16 amino acids. The germline V gene has CDR1 LGHNA and CDR2 YSLEER. CDR3 bases: TGCGCCAGCAGCCAAGGTCCCGGGACAACCCCTGGGGGCTACACCTTC. Its translation: CASSQGPGTTPGGYTF.